Listed below are T cell receptor beta chains from one sample, sequenced in a study of cytomegalovirus exposure and HLA in healthy donors. Some clones are missing from TCRdb's copy, which holds only in-frame ones; the method was immunoSEQ multiplex PCR. The sample has around 140,000 clones; 65% to 85% are singletons. The material sequenced was PBMCs. The receptors come from a male donor in good health and CMV-seronegative. The CDR3 runs from the conserved cysteine through the conserved F or W. D genes are given only for firm matches. Rows give clone size only sometimes, using once, few, many, or a class for an expanded clone.

j_call: TRBJ2-1
v_call: TRBV7-3
d_call: -
clone_size: -
cdr3_aa: CASSPAGTQNNEQFF
cdr3_nt: TGTGCCAGCAGCCCGGCCGGGACACAAAACAATGAGCAGTTCTTC

j_call: TRBJ2-2
v_call: TRBV2
d_call: -
clone_size: -
cdr3_aa: CASSTSGGGPTGELFF
cdr3_nt: TGTGCCAGCAGCACTTCCGGGGGTGGTCCTACCGGGGAGCTGTTTTTT

j_call: TRBJ1-6
v_call: TRBV5-1
d_call: TRBD1
clone_size: -
cdr3_aa: CASRLHRGAAEPLHF
cdr3_nt: TGCGCCAGCAGGTTACACAGGGGGGCGGCAGAACCCCTCCACTTT

j_call: TRBJ1-1
v_call: TRBV5-1
d_call: -
clone_size: -
cdr3_aa: CASSPSGVGAFF
cdr3_nt: TGCGCCAGCAGCCCCTCGGGGGTGGGAGCTTTCTTT

j_call: TRBJ1-2
v_call: TRBV19
d_call: TRBD1
clone_size: -
cdr3_aa: CASLQSGTGLYGYTF
cdr3_nt: TGTGCCAGTCTCCAATCCGGGACAGGCCTCTATGGCTACACCTTC

j_call: TRBJ2-1
v_call: TRBV29-1
d_call: TRBD2
clone_size: -
cdr3_aa: CSVVKLAGDYNEQFF
cdr3_nt: TGCAGCGTTGTTAAACTAGCGGGGGATTACAATGAGCAGTTCTTC

j_call: TRBJ2-3
v_call: TRBV9
d_call: -
clone_size: -
cdr3_aa: CASSVERGTDTQYF
cdr3_nt: TGTGCCAGCAGCGTAGAAAGGGGTACAGATACGCAGTATTTT

j_call: TRBJ2-7
v_call: TRBV5-4
d_call: -
clone_size: -
cdr3_aa: CASSLKTGVRAREQYF
cdr3_nt: TGTGCCAGCAGCTTGAAAACGGGAGTACGGGCAAGGGAGCAGTACTTC

j_call: TRBJ2-3
v_call: TRBV10-1
d_call: TRBD2
clone_size: few
cdr3_aa: CASSQEAGGTQYF
cdr3_nt: TGCGCCAGCAGCCAAGAAGCGGGAGGCACGCAGTATTTT

j_call: TRBJ1-5
v_call: TRBV30
d_call: -
clone_size: -
cdr3_aa: CAWTDQPGNQPQHF
cdr3_nt: TGTGCCTGGACCGACCAACCAGGGAATCAGCCCCAGCATTTT

j_call: TRBJ2-7
v_call: TRBV30
d_call: TRBD1
clone_size: few
cdr3_aa: CAWSLTGGINEQYF
cdr3_nt: TGTGCCTGGAGTCTGACAGGGGGCATCAACGAGCAGTACTTC

j_call: TRBJ2-7
v_call: TRBV6-1
d_call: TRBD2
clone_size: -
cdr3_aa: CASSEPGLAAYEQYF
cdr3_nt: TGTGCCAGCAGTGAACCGGGACTAGCAGCTTACGAGCAGTACTTC

j_call: TRBJ1-2
v_call: TRBV7-2
d_call: TRBD1
clone_size: -
cdr3_aa: CASSTTGQNNYGYTF
cdr3_nt: TGTGCCAGCAGTACCACGGGACAGAATAACTATGGCTACACCTTC

j_call: TRBJ1-1
v_call: TRBV15
d_call: -
clone_size: -
cdr3_aa: CATSRGSSGEGAFF
cdr3_nt: TGTGCCACCAGCAGAGGCTCCAGCGGGGAAGGAGCTTTCTTT

j_call: TRBJ2-7
v_call: TRBV19
d_call: -
clone_size: -
cdr3_aa: CASCGDYSGEEQYF
cdr3_nt: TGTGCCAGTTGTGGGGACTACTCAGGGGAGGAGCAGTACTTC

j_call: TRBJ1-1
v_call: TRBV4-1
d_call: TRBD1
clone_size: few
cdr3_aa: CASRGPLVGTEAFF
cdr3_nt: TGCGCGAGTAGGGGGCCTTTGGTGGGGACTGAAGCTTTCTTT

j_call: TRBJ2-7
v_call: TRBV5-6
d_call: TRBD1
clone_size: -
cdr3_aa: CASSVLDRANEQYF
cdr3_nt: TGTGCCAGCAGCGTCTTGGACAGGGCGAACGAGCAGTACTTC

j_call: TRBJ2-7
v_call: TRBV6-6
d_call: TRBD1
clone_size: -
cdr3_aa: CASSWSTGGSEQYF
cdr3_nt: TGTGCCAGCAGTTGGTCGACAGGGGGCAGCGAGCAGTACTTC

j_call: TRBJ2-3
v_call: TRBV30
d_call: -
clone_size: -
cdr3_aa: CAYPGRGAQKDTQYF
cdr3_nt: TGTGCCTACCCGGGGCGGGGTGCCCAGAAAGATACGCAGTATTTT

j_call: TRBJ2-7
v_call: TRBV7-3
d_call: -
clone_size: -
cdr3_aa: CASSLAGGPSYEQYF
cdr3_nt: TGTGCCAGCAGCTTAGCGGGCGGGCCGTCCTACGAGCAGTACTTC

j_call: TRBJ2-7
v_call: TRBV5-1
d_call: -
clone_size: once
cdr3_aa: CASSLEGGASIQYEQYF
cdr3_nt: TGCGCCAGCAGCCTCGAGGGGGGGGCCTCAATCCAATACGAGCAGTACTTC

j_call: TRBJ2-2
v_call: TRBV7-3
d_call: -
clone_size: -
cdr3_aa: CASSLSGTGELFF
cdr3_nt: TGTGCCAGCAGCTTATCGGGCACCGGGGAGCTGTTTTTT

j_call: TRBJ2-1
v_call: TRBV11-2
d_call: TRBD2
clone_size: -
cdr3_aa: CASSSLAGVGYNEQFF
cdr3_nt: TGTGCCAGCAGCTCGTTAGCGGGAGTAGGCTACAATGAGCAGTTCTTC

j_call: TRBJ2-1
v_call: TRBV6-6
d_call: TRBD1
clone_size: -
cdr3_aa: CATREQGASYNEQFF
cdr3_nt: TGTGCCACCCGAGAACAGGGGGCGTCCTACAATGAGCAGTTCTTC

j_call: TRBJ2-3
v_call: TRBV7-6
d_call: -
clone_size: few
cdr3_aa: CASSPWAVTDTQYF
cdr3_nt: TGTGCCAGCAGCCCCTGGGCAGTCACAGATACGCAGTATTTT

j_call: TRBJ1-1
v_call: TRBV6-5
d_call: -
clone_size: few
cdr3_aa: CASSYSGGTEAFF
cdr3_nt: TGTGCCAGCAGTTACTCGGGGGGCACTGAAGCTTTCTTT

j_call: TRBJ2-4
v_call: TRBV6-1
d_call: -
clone_size: -
cdr3_aa: CASSEDRNIQYF
cdr3_nt: TGTGCCAGCAGTGAAGACAGAAACATTCAGTACTTC

j_call: TRBJ2-7
v_call: TRBV25-1
d_call: -
clone_size: few
cdr3_aa: CASSEVETKTYEQYF
cdr3_nt: TGTGCCAGCAGTGAAGTCGAGACTAAAACCTACGAGCAGTACTTC

j_call: TRBJ2-6
v_call: TRBV30
d_call: TRBD1
clone_size: -
cdr3_aa: CAWSVSASGTGWSGANVLTF
cdr3_nt: TGTGCCTGGAGTGTATCTGCGTCCGGGACAGGGTGGTCTGGGGCCAACGTCCTGACTTTC

j_call: TRBJ1-1
v_call: TRBV6-5
d_call: -
clone_size: -
cdr3_aa: CASAGRPNREAFF
cdr3_nt: TGTGCCAGCGCCGGACGGCCGAACAGGGAAGCTTTCTTT

j_call: TRBJ2-5
v_call: TRBV11-3
d_call: -
clone_size: once
cdr3_aa: CASSLDRQTQETQYF
cdr3_nt: TGTGCCAGCAGCTTAGACCGACAGACTCAAGAGACCCAGTACTTC

j_call: TRBJ2-7
v_call: TRBV28
d_call: -
clone_size: -
cdr3_aa: CASTPAGYGYEQYF
cdr3_nt: TGTGCCAGCACCCCTGCGGGGTATGGGTACGAGCAGTACTTC

j_call: TRBJ2-7
v_call: TRBV19
d_call: TRBD1
clone_size: -
cdr3_aa: CASSIRDSSYEQYF
cdr3_nt: TGTGCCAGTAGTATCCGGGACAGCTCCTACGAGCAGTACTTC

j_call: TRBJ2-7
v_call: TRBV30
d_call: -
clone_size: -
cdr3_aa: CAWTKSGTLGYYEQYF
cdr3_nt: TGTGCCTGGACTAAATCCGGGACTTTGGGCTACTACGAGCAGTACTTC

j_call: TRBJ2-1
v_call: TRBV9
d_call: TRBD2
clone_size: -
cdr3_aa: CASSVGSGRAGEQFF
cdr3_nt: TGTGCCAGCAGCGTAGGTAGCGGGAGGGCCGGTGAGCAGTTCTTC

j_call: TRBJ2-7
v_call: TRBV27
d_call: TRBD1
clone_size: -
cdr3_aa: CASARQGFSYEQYF
cdr3_nt: TGTGCCAGCGCCCGACAGGGCTTTTCCTACGAGCAGTACTTC

j_call: TRBJ2-1
v_call: TRBV7-9
d_call: TRBD1
clone_size: -
cdr3_aa: CASSLRQGGDEQFF
cdr3_nt: TGTGCCAGCAGCTTACGACAGGGGGGAGATGAGCAGTTCTTC

j_call: TRBJ2-3
v_call: TRBV2
d_call: -
clone_size: -
cdr3_aa: CASRGSGSTDTQYF
cdr3_nt: TGTGCCAGCAGGGGTAGCGGAAGCACAGATACGCAGTATTTT

j_call: TRBJ2-1
v_call: TRBV6-5
d_call: -
clone_size: -
cdr3_aa: CASSYGVGADEQFF
cdr3_nt: TGTGCCAGCAGTTACGGAGTGGGAGCCGATGAGCAGTTCTTC

j_call: TRBJ2-2
v_call: TRBV5-6
d_call: -
clone_size: -
cdr3_aa: CASSIELQGLLGELFF
cdr3_nt: TGTGCCAGCAGCATCGAACTACAGGGTCTTCTCGGGGAGCTGTTTTTT

j_call: TRBJ1-1
v_call: TRBV5-1
d_call: -
clone_size: -
cdr3_aa: CASLQGTEAFF
cdr3_nt: TGCGCCAGCCTCCAGGGGACTGAAGCTTTCTTT

j_call: TRBJ2-7
v_call: TRBV5-1
d_call: -
clone_size: -
cdr3_aa: CASSASHILSEQYF
cdr3_nt: TGCGCCAGCAGCGCATCCCACATCTTAAGCGAGCAGTACTTC

j_call: TRBJ2-5
v_call: TRBV7-9
d_call: TRBD2
clone_size: -
cdr3_aa: CASSSPRRLAGKETQYF
cdr3_nt: TGTGCCAGCAGCTCCCCCAGGAGGCTAGCGGGCAAAGAGACCCAGTACTTC

j_call: TRBJ1-3
v_call: TRBV5-4
d_call: -
clone_size: -
cdr3_aa: CASSPGGAGGNTIYF
cdr3_nt: TGTGCCAGCAGCCCGGGAGGGGCTGGAGGGAACACCATATATTTT

j_call: TRBJ2-1
v_call: TRBV5-6
d_call: TRBD2
clone_size: -
cdr3_aa: CASSETLAGSSYNEQFF
cdr3_nt: TGTGCCAGCAGCGAGACACTAGCGGGGAGCTCCTACAATGAGCAGTTCTTC

j_call: TRBJ2-1
v_call: TRBV9
d_call: -
clone_size: -
cdr3_aa: CASSVDTVFYNEQFF
cdr3_nt: TGTGCCAGCAGCGTAGATACGGTTTTCTACAATGAGCAGTTCTTC

j_call: TRBJ2-7
v_call: TRBV5-1
d_call: -
clone_size: -
cdr3_aa: CASSPSLGASYEQYF
cdr3_nt: TGCGCCAGCAGCCCCTCTCTGGGGGCGTCCTACGAGCAGTACTTC

j_call: TRBJ2-3
v_call: TRBV27
d_call: -
clone_size: -
cdr3_aa: CASSPSIGEVSDTQYF
cdr3_nt: TGTGCCAGCAGTCCATCCATCGGGGAGGTTTCAGATACGCAGTATTTT

j_call: TRBJ1-1
v_call: TRBV29-1
d_call: -
clone_size: -
cdr3_aa: CSVEGLLTENTEAFF
cdr3_nt: TGCAGCGTTGAAGGCCTCCTTACAGAGAACACTGAAGCTTTCTTT

j_call: TRBJ2-1
v_call: TRBV7-9
d_call: TRBD1
clone_size: -
cdr3_aa: CASSLGQGYYNEQFF
cdr3_nt: TGTGCCAGCAGCCTGGGACAGGGTTACTACAATGAGCAGTTCTTC

j_call: TRBJ2-5
v_call: TRBV18
d_call: -
clone_size: -
cdr3_aa: CASSPQSQGGETQYF
cdr3_nt: TGTGCCAGCTCACCACAATCACAGGGTGGGGAGACCCAGTACTTC

j_call: TRBJ2-5
v_call: TRBV29-1
d_call: TRBD2
clone_size: -
cdr3_aa: CSVMTSGQETQYF
cdr3_nt: TGCAGCGTCATGACTAGCGGCCAAGAGACCCAGTACTTC